Each of the 8 T cell receptor beta chains below was sequenced from the same sample in a study of PD-L1 blockade in urothelial cancer. As for time point: pretreatment peripheral blood. Libraries were prepared by immunoSEQ multiplex PCR; TCRdb keeps only in-frame clonotypes and omits some of them. In the table there are under 40,000 clones, approximately 80% of which are singletons. Source: PBMCs, taken around atezolizumab (anti-PD-L1) treatment. All receptors derive from a man aged 55 to 70 with urothelial cancer.

The CDR3, as DNA: TGTGCCAGCAGCCCACGGGTGAGAAATGAGCAGTTCTTC. Protein product: CASSPRVRNEQFF. The V and J genes are TRBV5-6 and TRBJ2-1; D call uncertain. V shed 4 bases and J shed 7 bases, with 12 bases lying between them. Looked up from germline, CDR1 is SGHDT and CDR2 is YYEEEE. The CDR3 has 13 residues.

The chain joins TRBV5-4 to TRBJ1-1, with 7 bases identical to TRBD1. CDR3 size: 13 residues. The germline V gene has CDR1 SGHNT and CDR2 YYREEE (reference sequence). Germline trimming cut 1 base from V and 5 bases from J; bases unmatched to any gene: 2. In DNA form, the CDR3 reads TGTGCCAGCAGCTTGTCCAGGGGGACTGAAGCTTTCTTT. Its protein is CASSLSRGTEAFF.

The chain uses TRBV9 and TRBJ2-5, with 13 positions matching TRBD2. Germline V gene sequence: CDR1 SGDLS, CDR2 YYNGEE. With V trimmed by 3 bases and J by 2 bases, 4 bases remained unmatched. This CDR3 comprises 16 residues. The CDR3 sequence: CASSAGLAGFQETQYF. CDR3 bases: TGTGCCAGCAGCGCGGGACTAGCGGGATTTCAAGAGACCCAGTACTTC.

The chain links TRBV25-1 to TRBJ2-3, with D perhaps TRBD2 (5 bases). Trimming took off 0 bases at V and 6 bases at J, with 16 bases between the two ends. The CDR3 has 16 amino acids. Germline values: CDR1 MGHDK, CDR2 SYGVNS. CDR3 bases: TGTGCCAGCAGTGAATATTTCGATGCGGGTAGGGATACGCAGTATTTT. This translates into CASSEYFDAGRDTQYF.

The chain employs TRBV6-1 and TRBJ1-2; unclear D gene. Germline V lookup: CDR1 MNHNS, CDR2 SASEGT. Trimming shortened V by 1 base and J by 1 base, and 10 bases separated the two germline ends. The length of the CDR3 is 15 residues. The CDR3 is CASSEGAINNYGYTF. In DNA, the CDR3 is TGTGCCAGCAGTGAAGGCGCGATAAATAACTATGGCTACACCTTC.

This chain uses TRBV18 with TRBJ1-2; D is unresolved. CDR3 length equals 13 residues. The ends were cut back, 2 bases at V and 7 bases at J, with 11 bases in the middle. Looked up from germline, CDR1 is KGHSH and CDR2 is LQKENI. This CDR3 is CASSPTGWFGYTF. The CDR3 DNA is TGTGCCAGCTCACCAACGGGATGGTTTGGCTACACCTTC.

The V and J genes are TRBV2 and TRBJ1-5, with D perhaps matching TRBD1 (6 bases). The ends were cut back, 6 bases at V and 7 bases at J, with 19 bases in the middle. The CDR3 consists of 15 residues. Germline V lookup: CDR1 SNHLY, CDR2 FYNNEI. DNA for the CDR3: TGTGCCAGCAGGGGCCCGGGGGGCGGAGAACAGCCCCAGCATTTT. It yields the protein CASRGPGGGEQPQHF.

The CDR3 region is CASSRGRTGSGNEQFF. The CDR3 nucleotides read TGTGCCAGCAGCCGGGGGCGGACAGGGTCCGGCAATGAGCAGTTCTTC. This sequence joins TRBV21-1 and TRBJ2-1; the DNA was not used to check the table's D call, TRBD1. TRBV21-1 is flagged as a pseudogene. This CDR3 region has 16 residues.